This TCR beta chain emerged from a study of T cell responses to AZD1222 COVID-19 vaccine. Study-level background: Some second doses came at about 4 weeks and others at about 12 weeks; these were pooled. Whole-study results and caveats: Spike-specific TCR breadth and depth both grew after two AZD1222 doses. It should be noted that donors were predominantly white British and more often female, and clonal diversity was possibly underestimated. CD4 TCRs covered the whole spike, strongest at regions 160-218 and 743-854.

The repertoire was sequenced with immunoSEQ multiplex PCR; TCRdb's copy has only in-frame clones and lacks some. The profile shows 90,000 to 120,000 clones, about 85% of them singletons. A note on this clone: Its target is not known.

The CDR3 extends over 13 amino acids. V lost 8 bases to trimming and J lost 7 bases, with 19 bases between them. From germline, CDR1 is SQVTM and CDR2 ANQGSEA. The clonotype comes from an adult in good health. The chain uses TRBV29-1 and TRBJ2-3; D might be TRBD1 or TRBD2, each matching 5 bases. The specimen comprised peripheral blood, sampled on day 0 of AZD1222 vaccination. The CDR3 region is CSKSAGAAHTQYF. As DNA, the CDR3 is TGCAGCAAGTCCGCCGGGGCCGCACATACGCAGTATTTT.